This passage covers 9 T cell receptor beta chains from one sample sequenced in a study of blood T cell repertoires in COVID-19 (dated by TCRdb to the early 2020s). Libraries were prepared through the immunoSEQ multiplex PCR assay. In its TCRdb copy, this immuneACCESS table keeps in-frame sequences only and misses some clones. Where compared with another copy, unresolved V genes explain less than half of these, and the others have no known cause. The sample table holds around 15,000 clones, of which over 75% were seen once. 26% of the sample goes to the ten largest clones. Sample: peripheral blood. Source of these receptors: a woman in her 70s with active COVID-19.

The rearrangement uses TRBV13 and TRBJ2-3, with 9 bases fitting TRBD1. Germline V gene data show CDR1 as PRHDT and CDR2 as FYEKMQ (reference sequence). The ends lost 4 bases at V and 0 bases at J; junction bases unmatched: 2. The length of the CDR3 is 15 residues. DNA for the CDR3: TGTGCCAGCAGCTCTGGACAGGGGAGCACAGATACGCAGTATTTT. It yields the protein CASSSGQGSTDTQYF.

The DNA for the CDR3 is TGCGCCAGCAGCTTGTCCAGTGTGAACACTGAAGCTTTCTTT. It specifies CASSLSSVNTEAFF. The gene calls are TRBV5-1 and TRBJ1-1, with D uncertain. The CDR3 totals 14 residues. The germline CDR1 and CDR2 sequences are SGHRS and YFSETQ. V was cut by 1 base and J by 0 bases, with 7 bases left in between.

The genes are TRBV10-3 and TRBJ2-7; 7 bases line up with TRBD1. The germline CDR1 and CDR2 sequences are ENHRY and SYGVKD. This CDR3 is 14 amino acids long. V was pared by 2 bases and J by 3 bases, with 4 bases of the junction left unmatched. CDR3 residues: CAISEGQADYEQYF. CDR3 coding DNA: TGTGCCATCAGTGAGGGACAGGCTGACTACGAGCAGTACTTC.

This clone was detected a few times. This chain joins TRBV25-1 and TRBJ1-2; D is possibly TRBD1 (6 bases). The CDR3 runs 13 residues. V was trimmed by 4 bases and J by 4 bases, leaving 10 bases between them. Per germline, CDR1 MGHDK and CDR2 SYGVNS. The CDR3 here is CASSADRFYGYTF. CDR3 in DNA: TGTGCCAGCAGTGCCGACAGGTTCTATGGCTACACCTTC.

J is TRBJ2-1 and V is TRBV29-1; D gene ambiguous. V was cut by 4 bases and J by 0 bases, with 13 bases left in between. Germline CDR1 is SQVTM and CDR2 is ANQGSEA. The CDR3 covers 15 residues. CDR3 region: CSVGSSSSSYNEQFF. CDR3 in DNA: TGCAGCGTTGGAAGTTCCTCGAGCTCCTACAATGAGCAGTTCTTC.

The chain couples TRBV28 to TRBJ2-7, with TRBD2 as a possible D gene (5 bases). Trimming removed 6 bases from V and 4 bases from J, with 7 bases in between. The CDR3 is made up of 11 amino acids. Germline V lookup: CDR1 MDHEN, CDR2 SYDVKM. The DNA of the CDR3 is TGTGCCAGCAGGAGGGCGTACGAGCAGTACTTC. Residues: CASRRAYEQYF. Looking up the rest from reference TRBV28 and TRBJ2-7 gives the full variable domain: DVKVTQSSRYLVKRTGEKVFLECVQDMDHENMFWYRQDPGLGLRLIYFSYDVKMKEKGDIPEGYSVSREKKERFSLILESASTNQTSMYLCASRRAYEQYFGPGTRLTVT.

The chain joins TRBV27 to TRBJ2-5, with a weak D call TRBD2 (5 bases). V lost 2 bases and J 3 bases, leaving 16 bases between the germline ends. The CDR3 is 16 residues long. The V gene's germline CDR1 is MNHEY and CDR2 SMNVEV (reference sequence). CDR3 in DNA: TGTGCCAGCAGTTTAGGAGGTGGAAGCGGAGAAGAGACCCAGTACTTC. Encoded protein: CASSLGGGSGEETQYF.

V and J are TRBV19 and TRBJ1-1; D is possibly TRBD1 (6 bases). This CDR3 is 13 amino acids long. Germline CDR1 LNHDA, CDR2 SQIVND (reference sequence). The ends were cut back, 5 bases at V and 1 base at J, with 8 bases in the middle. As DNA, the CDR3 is TGTGCCAGTAGTTTACAGGGGAACACTGAAGCTTTCTTT. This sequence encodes CASSLQGNTEAFF.

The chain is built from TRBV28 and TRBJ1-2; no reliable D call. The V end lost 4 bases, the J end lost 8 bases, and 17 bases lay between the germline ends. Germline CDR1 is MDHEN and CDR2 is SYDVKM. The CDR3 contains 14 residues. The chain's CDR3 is CASSSPRRSRGYTF. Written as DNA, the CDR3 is TGTGCCAGCAGTTCCCCCCGGCGGTCGAGAGGCTACACCTTC.